A single sample gave rise to the 23 T cell receptor beta chains below, sequenced in a study of CD8+CD57+ T cells in acquired aplastic anemia. Template material for TCR beta VDJ and CDR3 profiling consisted of genomic DNA. MiXCR was run by TCRdb on the reads, yielding one entry per CDR3 protein. The sample records 400,000 to 450,000 distinct CDR3 sequences, about 70% being singletons. Sequencing used sorted CD4+, CD8+, or CD8+CD57+ T cells (not recorded which) from PBMCs. The receptor source for this set is a human donor in good health, serving as a control.

The chain carries TRBV20-1 and TRBJ1-1; no reliable D call. The CDR3 spans 13 residues. Trimming pared 1 base from V and 11 bases from J, leaving 17 bases between. From germline, CDR1 is DFQATT and CDR2 SNEGSKA (reference sequence). The CDR3 loop reads CSARATASGWAFF. CDR3 sequence (DNA): TGCAGTGCTAGAGCTACCGCCTCTGGTTGGGCTTTCTTT.

This clonotype was observed at least ten times. V gene TRBV20-1 combines with J gene TRBJ1-6; D unresolved. Germline V gene lookup returns CDR1 DFQATT and CDR2 SNEGSKA (reference sequence). Trimming removed 6 bases at V and 7 bases at J, with 19 bases between. CDR3 size: 15 residues. The CDR3 coding sequence is TGCAGTGCCAGCTTCGCGCCTAAGAACAATTCACCCCTCCACTTT. Protein product: CSASFAPKNNSPLHF.

The chain recombines TRBV19 with TRBJ1-2; 7 bases line up with TRBD1. The CDR3 sequence is 13 residues long. Germline V CDR1 and CDR2: LNHDA, SQIVND (reference sequence). After removal of 7 bases from V and 3 bases from J, the junction contained 5 bases not matched to a gene. CDR3 bases: TGTGCCAGTACCAGACAGGGTTACTATGGCTACACCTTC. Amino acid sequence: CASTRQGYYGYTF.

About this clonotype itself: The CDR3 does not end in the conserved phenylalanine or tryptophan, so this is likely a read error. It is unclear where the CDR3 begins or ends on the DNA, so no DNA is shown, and the CDR3 is as TCRdb lists it. The chain uses TRBV19 and TRBJ1-5; TRBD1 is taken as the D call from the table, unchecked against the DNA. Germline V gives CDR1 LNHDA, CDR2 SQIVND (reference sequence). Including both end residues, the CDR3 is 16 amino acids long. The CDR3 sequence is CASSFDESQPQHFRDV.

This clonotype was counted at least ten times. The V gene is TRBV5-4, the J gene TRBJ2-2; D may be TRBD1 or TRBD2 (6 bases each). The CDR3 extends over 18 amino acids. The V end lost 0 bases, the J end lost 1 base, and 16 bases lay between the germline ends. The germline V gene has CDR1 SGHNT and CDR2 YYREEE (reference sequence). Here the CDR3 reads CASSLARGGGLNTGELFF. The CDR3 bases are TGTGCCAGCAGCTTGGCCAGGGGAGGCGGCCTGAACACCGGGGAGCTGTTTTTT. Based on the CDR3 plus reference TRBV5-4 and TRBJ2-2, the full variable domain is ETGVTQSPTHLIKTRGQQVTLRCSSQSGHNTVSWYQQALGQGPQFIFQYYREEENGRGNFPPRFSGLQFPNYSSELNVNALELDDSALYLCASSLARGGGLNTGELFFGEGSRLTVL.

The count of this clonotype is one. The final CDR3 position lacks the conserved phenylalanine or tryptophan, pointing to a likely read error. The chain combines TRBV6-1 with TRBJ2-7, with 9 bases identical to TRBD2. From germline, CDR1 is MNHNS and CDR2 SASEGT. V shed 8 bases, J shed 7 bases, and the junction held 15 bases outside the gene matches. This CDR3 spans 15 amino acids. DNA of the CDR3: TGTGCCAGCCTTGAAGGGGCGGGGGGGCCGGGGGAGCAGTACTCC. Translated, it gives CASLEGAGGPGEQYS.

This clonotype was counted at least ten times. The chain combines TRBV19 with TRBJ1-1, with a possible D match to TRBD1 (5 bases). V was clipped by 5 bases and J by 7 bases, with 17 bases between them. This CDR3 contains 14 residues. Germline V gene sequence: CDR1 LNHDA, CDR2 SQIVND (reference sequence). The CDR3 loop reads CASSPEGNRYEAFF. The CDR3 DNA reads as TGTGCCAGTAGTCCTGAGGGGAATCGTTATGAAGCTTTCTTT.

CDR3 nucleotide sequence: TGTGCCAGCAGCAGTATGGGTGCTACTGCCTACAATGAGCAGTTCTTC. Residues: CASSSMGATAYNEQFF. The gene calls are TRBV25-1 and TRBJ2-1; D is unclear. Germline CDR1 MGHDK, CDR2 SYGVNS. The ends were cut back, 6 bases at V and 2 bases at J, with 17 bases in the middle. The CDR3 runs 16 residues.

This clonotype was seen ten or more times. The V gene is TRBV7-2, the J gene TRBJ2-3, with TRBD2 matching over 9 bases. This CDR3 has 15 residues. From germline, CDR1 is SGHTA and CDR2 FQGNSA. Trimming removed 7 bases from V and 8 bases from J; junction bases left unmatched: 13. CDR3 loop: CASIKAYSGGGTQYF. In DNA form, the CDR3 reads TGTGCCAGCATCAAAGCTTATAGCGGGGGAGGTACGCAGTATTTT.

A note on this clonotype: This sequence may be a read error, since a much larger clone differs from it by one base. J is TRBJ1-1 and V is TRBV7-2, with 8 bases aligning to TRBD1. The CDR3 contains 15 residues. The V segment lost 3 bases and the J segment 10 bases; nucleotides outside the gene matches: 13. Per the germline V gene, CDR1 is SGHTA and CDR2 is FQGNSA. The CDR3 region is CASSFNLRGLAGAFF. CDR3 nucleotides: TGTGCCAGCAGCTTTAATCTCAGGGGGCTCGCTGGAGCTTTCTTT.

V usage is TRBV9 and J usage is TRBJ2-2, with TRBD1 matching over 9 bases. Looked up from germline, CDR1 is SGDLS and CDR2 is YYNGEE. The CDR3 has 17 amino acids. Germline trimming cut 0 bases from V and 6 bases from J; bases unmatched to any gene: 9. CDR3 loop: CASSVGTGENVSGELFF. The CDR3 DNA reads TGTGCCAGCAGCGTAGGGACAGGGGAGAATGTGTCCGGGGAGCTGTTTTTT.

This clonotype has only one observation. The DNA is omitted, as the CDR3 cannot be located on it reliably, and the CDR3 follows TCRdb's listing. The rearrangement links TRBV7-2 to TRBJ1-1. The CDR3 length equals 15 residues, ends included. Germline V lookup: CDR1 SGHTA, CDR2 FQGNSA. The CDR3 loop is CASSLSADTQYFAFF.

In regard to this clonotype: Just one base apart from a much larger clone, this may be a read error. This chain links TRBV9 with TRBJ2-1; no clear D gene. The germline V gene encodes CDR1 SGDLS and CDR2 YYNGEE. V was shortened by 4 bases and J by 5 bases, with 13 bases between the two germline ends. The CDR3 runs 14 residues. The CDR3 reads CASSQAASHNEQFF. CDR3 in DNA: TGTGCCAGCAGCCAAGCAGCATCCCACAATGAGCAGTTCTTC.

This clonotype was recorded once. The J gene is TRBJ2-6, the V gene TRBV5-5, with unresolved D. The CDR3 extends over 16 amino acids. V gave up 0 bases and J gave up 0 bases, with 7 bases separating them. CDR1 and CDR2 from the germline V gene are SGHKS and YYEKEE (reference sequence). CDR3 protein: CASSLEAASGANVLTF. The DNA of the CDR3 is TGTGCCAGCAGCTTGGAGGCAGCCTCTGGGGCCAACGTCCTGACTTTC.

Comments on this clonotype: The final CDR3 position lacks the conserved phenylalanine or tryptophan, pointing to a likely read error. The DNA is omitted, as the CDR3 cannot be located on it reliably, and the CDR3 follows TCRdb's listing. The rearrangement uses TRBV7-2 and TRBJ2-7. The germline V gene encodes CDR1 SGHTA and CDR2 FQGNSA. The CDR3 is made up of 12 amino acids, end residues included. CDR3 amino acids: CASSARQNYDYS.

As for this clonotype: The junction differs from germline at one of its ends, possibly a read error. V gene TRBV5-1 combines with J gene TRBJ2-7; TRBD1 agrees at 7 bases. This CDR3 spans 13 amino acids. The germline CDR1 and CDR2 sequences are SGHRS and YFSETQ. CDR3 loop: CASSTGATYEQYF. CDR3 nucleotide sequence: TGTGCCAGCAGCACAGGGGCCACGTACGAGCAGTACTTC. Together with reference TRBV5-1 and TRBJ2-7, the CDR3 gives the full variable domain: KAGVTQTPRYLIKTRGQQVTLSCSPISGHRSVSWYQQTPGQGLQFLFEYFSETQRNKGNFPGRFSGRQFSNSRSEMNVSTLELGDSALYLCASSTGATYEQYFGPGTRLTVT.

Ten or more counts support this clonotype. The gene calls are TRBV19 and TRBJ1-5; a possible D gene is TRBD1 (6 bases). The V gene lost 4 bases and the J gene lost 5 bases, with 18 bases spanning the gap. This CDR3 comprises 16 residues. Germline assignment: CDR1 LNHDA and CDR2 SQIVND (reference sequence). The CDR3 region is CASSTRPRGGDQPQHF. The CDR3 bases are TGTGCCAGTAGTACGCGCCCGCGCGGGGGCGATCAGCCCCAGCATTTT.

This clonotype was recorded many times. The rearrangement links TRBV20-1 to TRBJ2-5; D is perhaps TRBD2 (5 bases). From germline, CDR1 is DFQATT and CDR2 SNEGSKA (reference sequence). This CDR3 has 12 amino acids. Deletions cut 2 bases from V and 3 bases from J, with 7 bases between. CDR3 sequence (DNA): TGCAGTGCTAGACTAGCCGAAGAGACCCAGTACTTC. It translates to CSARLAEETQYF.

Of note for this clonotype: One end of the junction varies from germline; a read error may be responsible. V is TRBV19 and J is TRBJ2-7; possible D gene TRBD1, 6 bases. The CDR3 extends over 14 amino acids. From germline, CDR1 is LNHDA and CDR2 SQIVND (reference sequence). CDR3 nucleotide sequence: TGTGCCGGTAGTTGGGTGGGGGCACTCTACGAGCAGTACTTC. Amino acid sequence: CAGSWVGALYEQYF.

This clonotype has at least ten counts. This chain uses TRBV6-5 with TRBJ2-5; 14 nucleotides match TRBD2. The V segment lost 2 bases and the J segment 5 bases; nucleotides outside the gene matches: 4. Germline CDR1 MNHEY, CDR2 SVGAGI. The CDR3 loop spans 16 amino acids. The CDR3, as DNA: TGTGCCAGCAGTTACGGGACTAGCGGGGGACGGGAGACCCAGTACTTC. Protein: CASSYGTSGGRETQYF.

The chain is built from TRBV6-1 and TRBJ2-4; no clear D. This CDR3 contains 13 residues. With 8 bases removed from V and 8 bases from J, the gap between germline ends came to 16 bases. Germline CDR1 and CDR2: MNHNS and SASEGT. The CDR3 reads CASQEGVEYIQYF. The DNA for the CDR3 is TGTGCCAGCCAGGAAGGAGTTGAATACATTCAGTACTTC.

This clonotype has more than one count but fewer than ten. This chain connects TRBV7-6 to TRBJ1-1; no reliable D call. The CDR3 is made up of 13 amino acids. Germline CDR1 reads SGHVS; CDR2 reads FNYEAQ. V lost 2 bases to trimming and J lost 8 bases, with 12 bases between them. The CDR3 sequence is CASSLSRAGEAFF. CDR3 sequence (DNA): TGTGCCAGCAGCTTAAGTAGGGCCGGCGAAGCTTTCTTT.

As for this clonotype: At one end, the junction sequence differs from germline, possibly due to a read error. This rearrangement joins TRBV20-1 to TRBJ2-1; 9 nucleotides match TRBD2. Germline values: CDR1 DFQATT, CDR2 SNEGSKA (reference sequence). The CDR3 spans 11 residues. The CDR3 spells CSARTSEDQVF. CDR3 DNA sequence: TGCAGTGCGAGGACTAGCGAGGACCAAGTCTTC.